This T cell receptor beta chain comes out of a study of cytotoxic CD8 clonotypes in ibrutinib-treated CLL. The CDR3 has 14 amino acids. The germline V gene has CDR1 SGHKS and CDR2 YYEKEE (reference sequence). The ends were cut back, 0 bases at V and 1 base at J, with 6 bases in the middle. Data came from immunoSEQ multiplex PCR; TCRdb stores just in-frame clones and leaves some out. The sample has roughly 150,000 clones; more than 65% are singletons. The rearrangement links TRBV5-5 to TRBJ2-3, with D uncertain. The sample in question was PBMCs, obtained after 12 months of ibrutinib treatment. This sequence originates from a human donor with chronic lymphocytic leukemia. CDR3 in DNA: TGTGCCAGCAGCTTGGGGATCGGCACAGATACGCAGTATTTT. Its protein is CASSLGIGTDTQYF.